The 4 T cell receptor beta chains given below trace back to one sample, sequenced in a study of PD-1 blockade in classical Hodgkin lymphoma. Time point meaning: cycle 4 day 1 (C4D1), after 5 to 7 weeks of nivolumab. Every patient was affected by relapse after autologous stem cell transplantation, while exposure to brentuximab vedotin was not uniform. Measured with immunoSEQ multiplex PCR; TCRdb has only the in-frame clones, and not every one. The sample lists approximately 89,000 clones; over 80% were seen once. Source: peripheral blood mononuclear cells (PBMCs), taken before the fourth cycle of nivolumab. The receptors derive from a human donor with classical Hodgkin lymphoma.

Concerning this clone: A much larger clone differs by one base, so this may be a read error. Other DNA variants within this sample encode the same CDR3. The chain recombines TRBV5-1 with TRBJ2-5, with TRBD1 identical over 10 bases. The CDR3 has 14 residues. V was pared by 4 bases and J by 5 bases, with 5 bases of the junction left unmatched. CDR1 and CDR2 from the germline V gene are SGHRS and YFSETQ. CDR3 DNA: TGCGCCAGCAGCCCCGGGACAGGGGTTGAGACCCAGTACTTC. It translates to CASSPGTGVETQYF.

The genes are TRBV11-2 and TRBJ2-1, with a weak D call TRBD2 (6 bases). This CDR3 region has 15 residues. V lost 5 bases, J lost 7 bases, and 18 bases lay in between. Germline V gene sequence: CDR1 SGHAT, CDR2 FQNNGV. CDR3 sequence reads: CASSLGGVAGNEQFF. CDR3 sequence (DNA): TGTGCCAGCAGCCTCGGCGGGGTAGCAGGGAATGAGCAGTTCTTC.

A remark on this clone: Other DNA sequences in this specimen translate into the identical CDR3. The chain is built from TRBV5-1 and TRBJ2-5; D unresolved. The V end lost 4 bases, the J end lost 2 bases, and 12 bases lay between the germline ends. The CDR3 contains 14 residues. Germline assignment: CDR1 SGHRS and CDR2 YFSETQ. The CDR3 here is CASSPDGSQETQYF. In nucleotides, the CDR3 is TGCGCCAGCAGCCCGGACGGTTCACAAGAGACCCAGTACTTC.

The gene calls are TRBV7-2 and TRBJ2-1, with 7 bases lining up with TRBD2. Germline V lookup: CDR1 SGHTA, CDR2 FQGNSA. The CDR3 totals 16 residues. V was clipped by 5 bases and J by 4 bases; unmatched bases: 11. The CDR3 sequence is CASSLVGGGIYNEQFF. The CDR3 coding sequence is TGTGCCAGCAGCCTCGTTGGGGGGGGGATTTACAATGAGCAGTTCTTC.